This TCR beta chain was sequenced for a study of Graves' ophthalmopathy and Graves' hyperthyroidism. In germline, CDR1 is LGHNA, CDR2 YNFKEQ. CDR3 length: 16 amino acids. Trimming took off 1 base at V and 0 bases at J, with 13 bases between the two ends. Only a few counts were recorded for this clonotype. RNA transcripts yielded amplified TCR beta CDR3 regions. Following a first-round RT-PCR that used HTBI primers, a second-round multiplex PCR was carried out. Via MiXCR, TCRdb re-called the multiplex PCR reads, giving one row per CDR3 protein. The data contain about half a million distinct CDR3 sequences, about 15% of them singletons. Other autoimmune diseases, uncontrolled infections, pregnancy or lactation excluded patients from enrollment. Around 10 ml of fresh blood yielded the PBMCs by density gradient.

Sample: blood. The TCR originated in a woman younger than 45 with Graves' ophthalmopathy. The chain recombines TRBV4-2 with TRBJ2-7; TRBD1 might be the D (6 bases). CDR3 nucleotide sequence: TGTGCCAGCAGCCAAGTGGACAGAGAACCCTCCTACGAGCAGTACTTC. Translating it yields CASSQVDREPSYEQYF.